Below, 20 T cell receptor beta chains from the same sample are listed, as sequenced in a study of type 1 regulatory T cells. No antigen is known for these receptors. Using its own MiXCR run on the reads, TCRdb lists one record per CDR3 protein. The sample has about 68,000 distinct CDR3 sequences, around 57% seen once. Sample: cultured T cells, either the whole culture or a sorted T cell fraction (not recorded which). Documented subset: Tr1-enriched cell product generated in vitro against host alloantigens. The receptor set was obtained from a human donor in good health.

This chain joins TRBV19 and TRBJ1-5, with TRBD1 identical over 9 bases. The length of the CDR3 is 15 residues. Trimming cost V 2 bases and J 4 bases; bases outside gene matches: 3. Germline loops: CDR1 LNHDA, CDR2 SQIVND (reference sequence). CDR3 sequence: CASSIYGTGNQPQHF. In DNA form, the CDR3 reads TGTGCCAGTAGTATATATGGGACAGGGAATCAGCCCCAGCATTTT.

This clonotype showed up just a few times. The genes are TRBV18 and TRBJ2-3; 10 positions match TRBD2. The germline CDR1 and CDR2 sequences are KGHSH and LQKENI. Trimming cost V 5 bases and J 3 bases; bases outside gene matches: 11. This CDR3 region has 17 residues. CDR3 coding DNA: TGTGCCAGCTCATCGAAAACCGGGACTAGCGCTACAGATACGCAGTATTTT. Translating it yields CASSSKTGTSATDTQYF.

The V and J genes are TRBV24-1 and TRBJ2-3, with 11 bases that match TRBD2. Germline V gene data show CDR1 as KGHDR and CDR2 as SFDVKD. The CDR3 loop spans 16 amino acids. J was trimmed by 3 bases and V by 0 bases; bases with no gene match: 1. In DNA, the CDR3 is TGTGCCACCAGTGATTTGGCTAGCGGGAGGACAGATACGCAGTATTTT. Translated, it gives CATSDLASGRTDTQYF.

V usage is TRBV28 and J usage is TRBJ2-1, with 15 positions matching TRBD2. From germline, CDR1 is MDHEN and CDR2 SYDVKM. V lost 5 bases and J lost 1; bases outside the gene matches: 3. This CDR3 has 17 residues. The CDR3 sequence: CASSGLAGGPSYNEQFF. The CDR3 bases are TGTGCCAGCAGTGGACTAGCGGGAGGGCCTTCCTACAATGAGCAGTTCTTC.

The chain has TRBV30 and TRBJ2-1, with D uncertain. CDR1 is GTSNPN and CDR2 is SVGIG in the germline V gene (reference sequence). CDR3 length: 14 residues. The germline V and J ends were trimmed by 2 bases and 4 bases, with 12 bases remaining between them. In nucleotides, the CDR3 is TGTGCCTGGAGTCCAATCACGGTTTACAATGAGCAGTTCTTC. Its translation: CAWSPITVYNEQFF.

V usage is TRBV5-1 and J usage is TRBJ1-5; weak D call: TRBD1 (5 bases). Germline loops: CDR1 SGHRS, CDR2 YFSETQ. CDR3 length: 13 amino acids. The V end lost 3 bases, the J end lost 7 bases, and 11 bases lay between the germline ends. The CDR3: CASSWDGGQPQHF. CDR3 bases: TGCGCCAGCAGCTGGGACGGTGGGCAGCCCCAGCATTTT.

There are a few counts of this clonotype. J is TRBJ2-7 and V is TRBV5-1, with 7 bases that match TRBD2. CDR1 and CDR2 from the germline V gene are SGHRS and YFSETQ. The CDR3 extends over 15 amino acids. V dropped 3 bases and J dropped 0; count of bases not matched to a gene: 6. The CDR3 here is CASSSGRGSSYEQYF. The CDR3 DNA reads TGCGCCAGCAGCTCGGGGCGGGGGAGCTCCTACGAGCAGTACTTC. Together with reference TRBV5-1 and TRBJ2-7, the CDR3 gives the full variable domain: KAGVTQTPRYLIKTRGQQVTLSCSPISGHRSVSWYQQTPGQGLQFLFEYFSETQRNKGNFPGRFSGRQFSNSRSEMNVSTLELGDSALYLCASSSGRGSSYEQYFGPGTRLTVT.

This clonotype was counted a few times. The chain has TRBV4-2 and TRBJ2-1, with a weak D call TRBD1 (6 bases). This CDR3 has 15 residues. Germline V lookup: CDR1 LGHNA, CDR2 YNFKEQ. The V end lost 6 bases, the J end lost 8 bases, and 20 bases lay between the germline ends. CDR3 loop: CASRPDRDTGYEQFF. CDR3 bases: TGTGCCAGCAGACCTGACCGGGACACCGGTTATGAGCAGTTCTTC.

The V and J genes are TRBV20-1 and TRBJ2-1; 9 positions agree with TRBD2. Germline loops: CDR1 DFQATT, CDR2 SNEGSKA (reference sequence). The CDR3 covers 15 residues. V lost 4 bases and J lost 7; bases outside the gene matches: 11. Written as DNA, the CDR3 is TGCAGTGCTAACCCTCTCGCGGGGGGGTTGAATGAGCAGTTCTTC. As protein: CSANPLAGGLNEQFF.

V is TRBV28 and J is TRBJ1-1; D call uncertain. V was clipped by 1 base and J by 1 base, with 7 bases between them. The germline CDR1 and CDR2 sequences are MDHEN and SYDVKM. There are 14 residues in the CDR3. The CDR3 nucleotides read TGTGCCAGCAGTTTATCAGGACGGAACACTGAAGCTTTCTTT. It translates to CASSLSGRNTEAFF.

The genes are TRBV5-1 and TRBJ2-7; no reliable D call. From germline, CDR1 is SGHRS and CDR2 YFSETQ. The V end was cut by 0 bases, the J end by 4 bases, with 11 bases between. The CDR3 is made up of 14 amino acids. CDR3 sequence reads: CASSLESGVYEQYF. CDR3 in DNA: TGCGCCAGCAGCTTGGAAAGTGGAGTTTACGAGCAGTACTTC.

This clonotype appeared a single time. This chain joins TRBV20-1 and TRBJ2-1, with TRBD2 matching 9 bases. This CDR3 is 17 amino acids long. Per the germline V gene, CDR1 is DFQATT and CDR2 is SNEGSKA (reference sequence). V shed 0 bases and J 5 bases; nucleotides not matched to a gene: 11. The CDR3 DNA follows: TGCAGTGCTAGAGATGACGGCGGGAGGGTGGCACACAATGAGCAGTTCTTC. It encodes CSARDDGGRVAHNEQFF.

The chain links TRBV20-1 to TRBJ2-4; 13 nucleotides line up with TRBD2. V was pared by 3 bases and J by 7 bases, with 3 bases of the junction left unmatched. This CDR3 is built from 14 residues. Germline lookup yields CDR1 DFQATT and CDR2 SNEGSKA (reference sequence). CDR3 bases: TGCAGTGCTAGCAGGGGACTAGCGGGGAACATTCAGTACTTC. Its protein product is CSASRGLAGNIQYF.

This chain uses TRBV6-6 with TRBJ1-2; 9 nucleotides agree with TRBD1. The CDR3 runs to 13 residues. CDR1 and CDR2 (germline): MNHNY, SVGAGI (reference sequence). The trim removed 5 bases at V and 7 bases at J, leaving 5 bases unmatched. Written as DNA, the CDR3 is TGTGCCAGCAGTAGGGACAGGGAGTTTGGCTACACCTTC. The encoded protein is CASSRDREFGYTF.

This clonotype appeared a single time. CDR3 amino acids: CASSFSLAGTDTQYF. In DNA form, the CDR3 reads TGTGCCAGCAGCTTCTCGCTAGCGGGCACAGATACGCAGTATTTT. The chain recombines TRBV7-9 with TRBJ2-3, with TRBD2 identical over 7 bases. The germline gives CDR1 SEHNR, CDR2 FQNEAQ (reference sequence). CDR3 size: 15 residues. J gave up 1 base and V 3 bases, and 4 bases lay outside the gene matches.

This clonotype was detected a few times. The J gene is TRBJ1-2, the V gene TRBV10-3; D is ambiguous. The CDR3 consists of 13 residues. The germline V gene has CDR1 ENHRY and CDR2 SYGVKD. The germline V and J ends were trimmed by 3 bases and 4 bases, with 9 bases remaining between them. In DNA form, the CDR3 reads TGTGCCATCAGTGAAGGGCAGGCCTATGGCTACACCTTC. This encodes CAISEGQAYGYTF.

This clonotype was found a few times. This chain connects TRBV6-6 to TRBJ2-1; tentative D call: TRBD1 (5 bases). This CDR3 contains 12 residues. The V end was cut by 4 bases, the J end by 8 bases, with 9 bases between. In germline, CDR1 is MNHNY, CDR2 SVGAGI (reference sequence). The CDR3 reads CASSFQGDEQFF. The CDR3 nucleotides are TGTGCCAGCAGTTTTCAGGGCGATGAGCAGTTCTTC.

This clonotype was counted only a few times. The V and J genes are TRBV6-1 and TRBJ1-5; D is ambiguous. CDR3 length equals 15 residues. Germline CDR1 MNHNS, CDR2 SASEGT. V was trimmed by 6 bases and J by 1 base, leaving 13 bases between them. The CDR3 loop reads CASSKGWESNQPQHF. The CDR3 DNA reads TGTGCCAGCAGCAAAGGGTGGGAGAGCAATCAGCCCCAGCATTTT.

The chain uses TRBV3-1 and TRBJ2-2; no reliable D call. Germline-derived CDR1 and CDR2 are LGHDT and YNNKEL (reference sequence). This CDR3 is built from 15 residues. Trimming removed 0 bases from V and 2 bases from J, with 7 bases in between. CDR3 amino acids: CASSQDDANTGELFF. The CDR3 DNA is TGTGCCAGCAGCCAAGATGACGCTAACACCGGGGAGCTGTTTTTT.

The chain is built from TRBV24-1 and TRBJ2-3; 14 bases fit TRBD2. CDR3 length: 19 amino acids. After removal of 4 bases from V and 8 bases from J, the junction contained 16 bases not matched to a gene. Germline-derived CDR1 and CDR2 are KGHDR and SFDVKD. The CDR3 loop reads CATSEATKGLAGARGTQYF. The DNA of the CDR3 is TGTGCCACCAGTGAAGCAACTAAGGGACTAGCGGGAGCGAGGGGTACGCAGTATTTT.